What follows are 20 T cell receptor beta chains derived from one specimen sequenced in a study of early T cells in non-severe SARS-CoV-2 infection. One entry per CDR3 protein results from TCRdb running MiXCR on the 5' RACE reads. The profile shows about 48,000 distinct CDR3 sequences, approximately 5.7% of them singletons. The specimen comprised whole blood, sampled at baseline. Receptors were obtained from an adult who was a healthcare worker with PCR-confirmed SARS-CoV-2 infection or an uninfected control (not recorded which).

Note on this clonotype: One end of the junction varies from germline; a read error may be responsible. This chain joins TRBV6-1 and TRBJ2-7; 10 nucleotides agree with TRBD1. The CDR3 totals 13 residues. Germline-derived CDR1 and CDR2 are MNHNS and SASEGT. The CDR3 region is CASRERGTGANHF. CDR3 coding DNA: TGTGCCAGCAGGGAGAGGGGGACAGGGGCGAACCACTTC.

The rearrangement links TRBV10-2 to TRBJ2-5, with TRBD1 matching 9 bases. The V gene's germline CDR1 is WSHSY and CDR2 SAAADI. This CDR3 region has 14 residues. V shed 6 bases and J 5 bases; nucleotides not matched to a gene: 7. The CDR3 DNA sequence: TGCGCCAGCAGCCCGACAGGGGGTAGGGAGACCCAGTACTTC. Residues: CASSPTGGRETQYF.

The rearrangement joins TRBV3-1 to TRBJ2-1; TRBD2 matches 10 bases. CDR1 and CDR2 (germline): LGHDT, YNNKEL (reference sequence). V shed 2 bases, J shed 9 bases, and the junction held 7 bases outside the gene matches. The CDR3 is 15 residues long. DNA of the CDR3: TGTGCCAGCAGCCAAAAAGCGGGAGGGCCGGGTGAGCAGTTCTTC. Amino acid sequence: CASSQKAGGPGEQFF.

This clonotype was observed at least ten times. The chain joins TRBV28 to TRBJ2-7; D perhaps matches TRBD2 (6 bases). CDR1 and CDR2 (germline): MDHEN, SYDVKM. CDR3 length equals 12 residues. V was clipped by 4 bases and J by 12 bases, with 16 bases between them. CDR3 DNA sequence: TGTGCCAGCAGTTCGAGGACTACCCTCCGGTACTTC. This translates into CASSSRTTLRYF.

The chain uses TRBV10-3 and TRBJ2-7, with 13 bases that match TRBD2. The CDR3 totals 15 residues. V gave up 6 bases and J gave up 7 bases; unmatched junction bases: 9. Germline V gene lookup returns CDR1 ENHRY and CDR2 SYGVKD. DNA for the CDR3: TGTGCCATCAGGGATCCGGGACTAGCGGGGACGGAGCAGTACTTC. Translated: CAIRDPGLAGTEQYF.

This clonotype came up many times. The chain combines TRBV7-6 with TRBJ2-2; D may correspond to TRBD1 or TRBD2 (5 bases each). The CDR3 has 16 residues. Germline loops: CDR1 SGHVS, CDR2 FNYEAQ. V lost 5 bases, J lost 4 bases, and 17 bases lay in between. This CDR3 reads CASSANPGTGTGELFF. As DNA, the CDR3 is TGTGCCAGCAGCGCGAACCCCGGGACGGGCACCGGGGAGCTGTTTTTT.

This clonotype came up a few times. The chain joins TRBV10-3 to TRBJ1-1; D call uncertain. Germline V gene data show CDR1 as ENHRY and CDR2 as SYGVKD. This CDR3 spans 14 amino acids. V lost 3 bases to trimming and J lost 0 bases, with 8 bases between them. The CDR3: CAISDTNMNTEAFF. DNA of the CDR3: TGTGCCATCAGTGACACAAACATGAACACTGAAGCTTTCTTT.

This clonotype showed up just a few times. The rearrangement links TRBV18 to TRBJ1-1, with unresolved D. Trimming removed 3 bases from V and 0 bases from J, with 8 bases in between. Germline V gene sequence: CDR1 KGHSH, CDR2 LQKENI. The CDR3 is 14 amino acids. CDR3 sequence: CASSPKQMNTEAFF. The DNA of the CDR3 is TGTGCCAGCTCACCGAAACAGATGAACACTGAAGCTTTCTTT.

The V call is TRBV28, the J call TRBJ2-3; 7 positions agree with TRBD2. This CDR3 has 15 amino acids. V dropped 5 bases and J dropped 5; count of bases not matched to a gene: 10. Germline loops: CDR1 MDHEN, CDR2 SYDVKM. DNA of the CDR3: TGTGCCAGCAGTAAGAGGGGAGGGTCGGGAGATACGCAGTATTTT. This codes for CASSKRGGSGDTQYF.

This clonotype was detected ten times or more. The rearrangement uses TRBV19 and TRBJ2-3; TRBD1 matches at 7 bases. J was trimmed by 4 bases and V by 4 bases; bases with no gene match: 8. The CDR3 totals 15 residues. CDR1 and CDR2 from the germline V gene are LNHDA and SQIVND (reference sequence). CDR3 in DNA: TGTGCCAGTAGTAGGAAGGACAGGACGGCAGATACGCAGTATTTT. It yields the protein CASSRKDRTADTQYF.

This clonotype has only a few counts. This chain joins TRBV28 and TRBJ2-1; D perhaps matches TRBD2 (6 bases). V was shortened by 5 bases and J by 13 bases, with 15 bases between the two germline ends. CDR3 size: 12 residues. Germline V CDR1 and CDR2: MDHEN, SYDVKM. CDR3 protein: CASSLRVSGQFF. CDR3 in DNA: TGTGCCAGCAGTCTGAGGGTTAGCGGACAGTTCTTC.

This clonotype was counted only a few times. The chain employs TRBV15 and TRBJ2-1, with unresolved D. This CDR3 has 15 residues. The germline V gene has CDR1 LNHNV and CDR2 YYDKDF (reference sequence). Trimming took off 0 bases at V and 5 bases at J, with 11 bases between the two ends. In DNA, the CDR3 is TGTGCCACCAGCAGAGATCTCGTTGTAGACAATGAGCAGTTCTTC. This encodes CATSRDLVVDNEQFF.

CDR3 coding DNA: TGTGCCAGCAGCTTAGGGGCTAGCGGGACCGAGCAGTACTTC. Translation gives CASSLGASGTEQYF. The chain has TRBV5-4 and TRBJ2-7, with TRBD2 matching over 9 bases. J lost 6 bases, V lost 2 bases, and 6 bases had no gene match. Per germline, CDR1 SGHNT and CDR2 YYREEE (reference sequence). This CDR3 is 14 amino acids long.

J is TRBJ1-5 and V is TRBV18, with TRBD1 matching 10 bases. V was pared by 1 base and J by 2 bases, with 5 bases of the junction left unmatched. The germline gives CDR1 KGHSH, CDR2 LQKENI. The CDR3 sequence is 17 residues long. The CDR3 protein is CASSPLPGTGGNQPQHF. The DNA of the CDR3 is TGTGCCAGCTCACCACTCCCCGGGACAGGGGGCAATCAGCCCCAGCATTTT.

The chain is built from TRBV7-2 and TRBJ2-7; perhaps D is TRBD1 or TRBD2 (5 bases each). The germline V gene encodes CDR1 SGHTA and CDR2 FQGNSA. This CDR3 spans 14 amino acids. V dropped 5 bases and J dropped 3 bases, with 14 bases sitting between them. The CDR3, as DNA: TGTGCCAGCAGCCCCCCGGGACGCTTCTACGAGCAGTACTTC. Translated, it gives CASSPPGRFYEQYF.

This clonotype was counted a few times. V and J are TRBV6-5 and TRBJ2-3; 14 nucleotides agree with TRBD2. CDR1 MNHEY and CDR2 SVGAGI come from the germline V gene. The ends lost 5 bases at V and 5 bases at J; junction bases unmatched: 6. The CDR3 loop spans 16 amino acids. The CDR3 spells CASSQRTSGRKDTQYF. DNA for the CDR3: TGTGCCAGCAGTCAGAGGACTAGCGGGAGGAAAGATACGCAGTATTTT.

This clonotype was recorded at least ten times. The chain recombines TRBV18 with TRBJ1-2, with D possibly TRBD1 on 6 matching bases. The CDR3 spans 14 residues. The V end lost 2 bases, the J end lost 4 bases, and 11 bases lay between the germline ends. Germline loops: CDR1 KGHSH, CDR2 LQKENI. The chain's CDR3 is CASSPNEGGYGYTF. The CDR3 region has the DNA TGTGCCAGCTCACCAAACGAAGGGGGCTATGGCTACACCTTC.

The chain joins TRBV18 to TRBJ1-1; 8 bases are shared with TRBD1. The ends lost 3 bases at V and 0 bases at J; junction bases unmatched: 3. Per the germline V gene, CDR1 is KGHSH and CDR2 is LQKENI. The CDR3 loop spans 15 amino acids. DNA of the CDR3: TGTGCCAGCTCACCGACAGGGGTCCTGAACACTGAAGCTTTCTTT. Residues: CASSPTGVLNTEAFF.

This clonotype was seen at least ten times. The genes are TRBV13 and TRBJ2-3; a possible D gene is TRBD2 (6 bases). Trimming pared 11 bases from V and 2 bases from J, leaving 17 bases between. The CDR3 runs 14 residues. Germline V gene data show CDR1 as PRHDT and CDR2 as FYEKMQ (reference sequence). CDR3 loop: CASARASDTDTQYF. CDR3 bases: TGTGCCTCAGCCCGGGCTAGCGACACAGATACGCAGTATTTT.

This clonotype turned up a few times. J is TRBJ2-1 and V is TRBV3-1; maybe TRBD1 (6 bases). With 5 bases removed from V and 0 bases from J, the gap between germline ends came to 11 bases. The CDR3 has 15 amino acids. CDR1 and CDR2 (germline): LGHDT, YNNKEL (reference sequence). CDR3 nucleotide sequence: TGTGCCAGCAGCAAAGGACAGAGCTCCTACAATGAGCAGTTCTTC. Translation gives CASSKGQSSYNEQFF.